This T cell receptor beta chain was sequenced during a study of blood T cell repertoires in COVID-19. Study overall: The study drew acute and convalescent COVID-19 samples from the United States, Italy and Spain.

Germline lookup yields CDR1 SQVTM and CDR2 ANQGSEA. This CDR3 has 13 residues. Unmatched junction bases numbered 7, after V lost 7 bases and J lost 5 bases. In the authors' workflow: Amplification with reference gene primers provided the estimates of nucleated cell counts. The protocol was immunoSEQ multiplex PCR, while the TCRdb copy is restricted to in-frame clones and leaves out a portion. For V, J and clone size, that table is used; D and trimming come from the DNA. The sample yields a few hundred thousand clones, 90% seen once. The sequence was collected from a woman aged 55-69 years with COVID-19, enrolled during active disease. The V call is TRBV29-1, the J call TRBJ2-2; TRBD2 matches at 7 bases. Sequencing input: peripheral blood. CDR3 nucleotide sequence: TGCAGCGCCGACCAGGGAGGGACCGGGGAGCTGTTTTTT. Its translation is CSADQGGTGELFF.